These 3 T cell receptor beta chains were all obtained from the same sample, sequenced in a study of CD8+CD57+ T cells in acquired aplastic anemia. Genomic DNA templated the TCR beta VDJ and CDR3 profiling. TCRdb redid the calling of the reads with MiXCR, one entry per CDR3 protein. Among roughly 170,000 distinct CDR3 sequences, 48% were seen once, and the ten largest hold 13%. Sequenced patients had shown CD8+CD57+ cell expansion by flow cytometry. The sequenced sample was sorted CD4+, CD8+, or CD8+CD57+ T cells (not recorded which) from PBMCs. All receptors derive from a human donor with aplastic anemia.

At least ten counts were recorded for this clonotype. DNA for the CDR3: TGTGCCAGCAGCCCAGGGACGGTAAATGAAGCTTTCTTT. Translating it yields CASSPGTVNEAFF. The chain couples TRBV7-9 to TRBJ1-1; possibly TRBD1 for D (5 bases). Trimming pared 5 bases from V and 7 bases from J, leaving 14 bases between. In germline, CDR1 is SEHNR, CDR2 FQNEAQ (reference sequence). The length of the CDR3 is 13 residues.

V is TRBV5-1 and J is TRBJ1-1, with 8 bases matching TRBD1. The CDR3 sequence is 16 residues long. V trimming: 4 bases; J trimming: 0 bases; junction bases outside the gene matches: 8. Germline loops: CDR1 SGHRS, CDR2 YFSETQ. CDR3 bases: TGCGCCAGCAGCAGAGCGGGACAGGTACTGAACACTGAAGCTTTCTTT. Encoded protein: CASSRAGQVLNTEAFF.

In its sample, this clonotype was seen many times. V gene TRBV5-4 combines with J gene TRBJ2-3; 8 nucleotides match TRBD2. After removal of 3 bases from V and 2 bases from J, the junction contained 5 bases not matched to a gene. Germline V lookup: CDR1 SGHNT, CDR2 YYREEE (reference sequence). The CDR3 spans 15 residues. CDR3 DNA sequence: TGTGCCAGCAGCTCAGCGGGGGCTTACACAGATACGCAGTATTTT. Protein sequence: CASSSAGAYTDTQYF.